This TCR beta chain stems from a study of molecular identifiers for immune sequencing clone quantification. Study at large: Replicate experiments divided RNA from around 20,000 or 100,000 naive CD8 cells into five parts and sequenced four.

Germline values: CDR1 MNHEY, CDR2 SMNVEV (reference sequence). V lost 2 bases and J lost 3, with 8 bases in between. The CDR3 has 14 amino acids. A note on this clonotype: What it binds is not known.

Sorting was used to obtain naive CD8 T cells (CD8+CD4-CCR7+CD45RA+). Study-level findings and limits: In CMV-specific effectors, clones above 20 copies held over 98% of molecules; naive, under 1%. The study reportedly detected spiked Jurkat TCR RNA from one cell among one million naive cells.

TCRdb independently ran MiXCR on the PCR reads; one entry per CDR3 protein. Found here are more than 450,000 distinct CDR3 sequences, roughly 24% of them singletons; the top ten hold approximately 0.76%. This sequence was found in a human donor in good health. Some libraries in this study had Jurkat cell RNA spiked in. The sequenced sample consisted of naive CD8+ T cells from blood, with Jurkat cell RNA spiked in. The subset is: FACS-sorted CD8+CD4-CCR7+CD45RA+ naive T cells. The rearrangement joins TRBV27 to TRBJ1-5; D is ambiguous. The CDR3: CASSLIGNNQPQHF. CDR3 nucleotides: TGTGCCAGCAGTTTAATAGGGAACAATCAGCCCCAGCATTTT.